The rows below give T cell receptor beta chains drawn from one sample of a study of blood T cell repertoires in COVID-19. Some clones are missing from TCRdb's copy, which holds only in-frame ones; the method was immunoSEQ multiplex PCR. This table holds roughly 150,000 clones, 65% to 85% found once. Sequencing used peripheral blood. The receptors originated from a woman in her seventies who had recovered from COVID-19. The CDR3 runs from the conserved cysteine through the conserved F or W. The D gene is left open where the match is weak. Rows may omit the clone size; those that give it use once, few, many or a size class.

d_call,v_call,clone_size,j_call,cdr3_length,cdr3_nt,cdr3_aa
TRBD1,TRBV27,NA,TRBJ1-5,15,TGTGCCAGCAGACCCACAGGGGGCTTCAATCAGCCCCAGCATTTT,CASRPTGGFNQPQHF
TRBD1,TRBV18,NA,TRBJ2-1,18,TGTGCCAGCTCTCTGGTAGGGGGCAACCCCCCCTCCTACAATGAGCAGTTCTTC,CASSLVGGNPPSYNEQFF
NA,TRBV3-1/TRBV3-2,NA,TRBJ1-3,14,TGTGCCAGCAGCCAACAGGGCATTGGAAACACCATATATTTT,CASSQQGIGNTIYF
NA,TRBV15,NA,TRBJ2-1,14,TGTGCCACCAGCAGAGATCAGGGGGGCAATGAGCAGTTCTTC,CATSRDQGGNEQFF
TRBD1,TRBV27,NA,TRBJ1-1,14,TGTGCCAGCAGCGGACAGGAGGGGAGCACTGAAGCTTTCTTT,CASSGQEGSTEAFF
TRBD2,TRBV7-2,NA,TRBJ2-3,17,TGTGCCAGCAGCTTATTCGCCCTAGCGGGAGTCGGAGATACGCAGTATTTT,CASSLFALAGVGDTQYF
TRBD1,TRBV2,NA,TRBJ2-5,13,TGTGCCAGCAACCAGGACAGGGGAGAGACCCAGTACTTC,CASNQDRGETQYF
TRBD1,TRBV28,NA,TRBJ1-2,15,TGTGCCAGCAGTTCCCCAAGGACAGGGAGTGAGGGCTACACCTTC,CASSSPRTGSEGYTF
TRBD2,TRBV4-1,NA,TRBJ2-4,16,TGCGCCAGCAGCAGACTAGCGAGCGAAGCCAAAAACATTCAGTACTTC,CASSRLASEAKNIQYF
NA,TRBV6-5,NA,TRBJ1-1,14,TGTGCCAGCAGTTCGGACGGACAGAACACTGAAGCTTTCTTT,CASSSDGQNTEAFF
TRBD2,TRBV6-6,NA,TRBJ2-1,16,TGTGCCAGCAGTTCCCCCGGGAGGGGCCACCCTGGGGGGCAGTTCTTC,CASSSPGRGHPGGQFF
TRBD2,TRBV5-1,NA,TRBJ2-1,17,TGCGCCAGCAGCCCCCAACTAGCGGGAGTTAACGGGGATGAGCAGTTCTTC,CASSPQLAGVNGDEQFF
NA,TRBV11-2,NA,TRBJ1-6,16,TGTGCCAGCAGCGGGCTGCCTACCTCCTATAATTCACCCCTCCACTTT,CASSGLPTSYNSPLHF
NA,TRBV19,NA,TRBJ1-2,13,TGTGCCAGTAGGCCCGGAGGGGACTATGGCTACACCTTC,CASRPGGDYGYTF
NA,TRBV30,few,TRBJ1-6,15,TGTGCCTGGAGTGTACTTCCTACCTATAATTCACCCCTCCACTTT,CAWSVLPTYNSPLHF
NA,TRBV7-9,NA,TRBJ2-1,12,TGTGCCAGCAGCCCCGTGGCGGGTGAGCAGTTCTTC,CASSPVAGEQFF
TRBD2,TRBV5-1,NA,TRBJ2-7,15,TGCGCCAGCAGCTTGGTAGCGGGGAGTTCCTACGAGCAGTACTTC,CASSLVAGSSYEQYF
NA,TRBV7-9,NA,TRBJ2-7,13,TGTGCCAGCAGCCCCCCTCGTTCCTACGAGCAGTACTTC,CASSPPRSYEQYF
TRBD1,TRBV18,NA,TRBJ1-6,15,TGTGCCAGCTCACCCACAGGGGGGCGAAATTCACCCCTCCACTTT,CASSPTGGRNSPLHF
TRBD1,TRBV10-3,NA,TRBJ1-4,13,TGTGCCATCAGGGACAGGTCTAATGAAAAACTGTTTTTT,CAIRDRSNEKLFF
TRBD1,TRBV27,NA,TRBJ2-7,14,TGTGCCAGCAGTTTTTCGGACAGGGGGCGCGAGCAGTACTTC,CASSFSDRGREQYF
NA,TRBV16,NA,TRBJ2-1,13,TGTGCCAGCAGCCCCGGGGGAGCGGGTGAGCAGTTCTTC,CASSPGGAGEQFF
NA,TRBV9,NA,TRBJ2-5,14,TGTGCCAGCAGCGTAGGGGCGCGACAAGAGACCCAGTACTTC,CASSVGARQETQYF
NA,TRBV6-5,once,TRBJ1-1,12,TGTGCCAGCAGTTACCGTGGGGCCCAAGCTTTCTTT,CASSYRGAQAFF
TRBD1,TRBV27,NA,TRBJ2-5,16,TGTGCCAGCAGTTTATCGTTCGGGACAGGGGTTGAGACCCAGTACTTC,CASSLSFGTGVETQYF
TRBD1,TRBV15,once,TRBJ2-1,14,TGTGCCACCAGCAGAACCGGGACAGGGAGCCGCCAGTTCTTC,CATSRTGTGSRQFF
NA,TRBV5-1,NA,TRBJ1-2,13,TGCGCCAGCAGCTACGGACAGCCCTATGGCTACACCTTC,CASSYGQPYGYTF
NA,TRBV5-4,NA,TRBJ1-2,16,TGTGCCAGCAGCTTGGGTCAGGGTGGGCCTAACTATGGCTACACCTTC,CASSLGQGGPNYGYTF
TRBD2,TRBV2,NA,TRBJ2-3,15,TGTGCCAGCAGTGGGGGACTAGCGGGCACAGATACGCAGTATTTT,CASSGGLAGTDTQYF
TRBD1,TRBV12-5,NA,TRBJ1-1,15,TGTGCTAGTGGTTGGGAACCGGGACAGCTCACTGAAGCTTTCTTT,CASGWEPGQLTEAFF